Listed below are T cell receptor beta chains from one sample, sequenced in a study of blood T cell repertoires in COVID-19. Libraries were prepared by immunoSEQ multiplex PCR; TCRdb keeps only in-frame clonotypes and omits some of them. The data hold about 130,000 clones, with about 76% observed a single time. Sequenced input: peripheral blood. These receptors originate from a woman aged 70 to 79 with COVID-19, enrolled during active disease. The CDR3 runs from the conserved cysteine through the conserved F or W. The order of the fields is CDR3 DNA, CDR3 protein, clone size, V gene, J gene, D gene. D genes are given only for firm matches. Only part of the rows carry a size: once, few, many, or a class if the clone is expanded.

TGTGCCAGCAGCTTAGGGCCAGGGGGCAAGGGTAATTCACCCCTCCACTTT,CASSLGPGGKGNSPLHF,NA,TRBV7-2,TRBJ1-6,TRBD1
TGCGCCAGCAGCCCGGGACAGGGGGTAGCCTATGGCTACACCTTC,CASSPGQGVAYGYTF,NA,TRBV5-1,TRBJ1-2,TRBD1
TGTGCCTCAACAGTGACAATTTCCGGGCAGGGGAAGGGAAAACTGTTTTTT,CASTVTISGQGKGKLFF,NA,TRBV10-3,TRBJ1-4,NA
TGTGCCAGCAGCCCCCCAGGGTCCTACGAGCAGTACTTC,CASSPPGSYEQYF,NA,TRBV2,TRBJ2-7,NA
TGTGCCAGCAGCTTATCCCCTCAGGGGGTCAGTGAAAAACTGTTTTTT,CASSLSPQGVSEKLFF,NA,TRBV7-9,TRBJ1-4,TRBD1
TGTGCCAGCAGCTTGGCCTTTCTTACAGTTAGATACGACCTCCTGACTTTC,CASSLAFLTVRYDLLTF,once,TRBV5-6,TRBJ2-6,NA
TGCGCCAGCAGCCAAGCCCCCCAGGCCACCTCCTACAATGAGCAGTTCTTC,CASSQAPQATSYNEQFF,NA,TRBV4-1,TRBJ2-1,NA
TGTGCCAGCAGCTTGGGTAGCGGGGGGATCTACGAGCAGTACTTC,CASSLGSGGIYEQYF,NA,TRBV5-4,TRBJ2-7,TRBD2
TGTGCCAGTAGTATAGATGGTGTGGACAGGGCGGACATTCAGTACTTC,CASSIDGVDRADIQYF,NA,TRBV19,TRBJ2-4,TRBD1
TGTGCCAGCAGCCAGAGCCCTACAGGGGCCGGGGAGCTGTTTTTT,CASSQSPTGAGELFF,NA,TRBV7-2,TRBJ2-2,TRBD1
TGTGCCAGCTCCACAGGGGGCGTGGGCTACACCTTC,CASSTGGVGYTF,NA,TRBV27,TRBJ1-2,TRBD1
TGTGCCACCAGCGGAGAGGACTATAACTATGGCTACACCTTC,CATSGEDYNYGYTF,NA,TRBV15,TRBJ1-2,NA
TGCAGTGTTACGACAGGGGACGGCTACACCTTC,CSVTTGDGYTF,NA,TRBV20-1,TRBJ1-2,TRBD1
TGTGCCAGCAGTTCGAGGGACAGGGGAGAGTACTTC,CASSSRDRGEYF,NA,TRBV6-5,TRBJ2-7,TRBD1
TGTGCCAGTAGTATGGGAACAGGGGGTTACTATGGCTACACCTTC,CASSMGTGGYYGYTF,NA,TRBV19,TRBJ1-2,TRBD1
TGTGCCTGGAGTACAGGGGGCCCTTATCAGCCCCAGCATTTT,CAWSTGGPYQPQHF,NA,TRBV30,TRBJ1-5,TRBD1
TGCGCCAGCAGCTTTTTAGCGGGGGGGCAGAATGAGCAGTTCTTC,CASSFLAGGQNEQFF,NA,TRBV5-1,TRBJ2-1,TRBD2
TGTGCCATCACTTCGGACAAGAACACTGAAGCTTTCTTT,CAITSDKNTEAFF,NA,TRBV10-3,TRBJ1-1,NA
TGTGCCAGCGGCAAGACTAGCGGGGGTTCCTACAATGAGCAGTTCTTC,CASGKTSGGSYNEQFF,NA,TRBV6-4,TRBJ2-1,TRBD2
TGTGCCAGCAGCTTAGAAGGAGTCTACGAGCAGTACTTC,CASSLEGVYEQYF,NA,TRBV7-2,TRBJ2-7,NA
TGTGCCAGCGACGGCCGTGGGACACTAAGAGAGACCCAGTACTTC,CASDGRGTLRETQYF,NA,TRBV2,TRBJ2-5,NA
TGCGCCAGCAGCTTGGAAAGGACTAGCGGGGGGGCGTACAATGAGCAGTTCTTC,CASSLERTSGGAYNEQFF,NA,TRBV5-1,TRBJ2-1,TRBD2
TGCGCCAGCAGTGAGACTCAGTCCCGGGACAGGGGACCTCAAGAGACCCAGTACTTC,CASSETQSRDRGPQETQYF,NA,TRBV10-1,TRBJ2-5,TRBD1
TGTGCCAGCAGTCCGACGAGGGATCAGCCCCAGCATTTT,CASSPTRDQPQHF,once,TRBV6-5,TRBJ1-5,NA
TGTGCCACCAGAGTAGCTTCTGGTGAGCAGTTCTTC,CATRVASGEQFF,NA,TRBV12-3/TRBV12-4,TRBJ2-1,NA
TGTGCCAGCAGCTCAGGTTGGGTTTCTCAAGAGACCCAGTACTTC,CASSSGWVSQETQYF,NA,TRBV7-9,TRBJ2-5,NA
TGTGCCAGTAGTGCCCTGACAGGGAGATTCGGGGAGCTGTTTTTT,CASSALTGRFGELFF,few,TRBV19,TRBJ2-2,TRBD1
TGTGCCAGCAGTGGAGGGTTCTATGAAAAACTGTTTTTT,CASSGGFYEKLFF,NA,TRBV2,TRBJ1-4,NA
TGTGCCGGCAGCCAAGCGGACAGGGGGGGGTTTGGCTACACCTTC,CAGSQADRGGFGYTF,NA,TRBV4-2,TRBJ1-2,TRBD1
TGTGCCAGCAGCTTTGGCCAGTACAATGAGCAGTTCTTC,CASSFGQYNEQFF,NA,TRBV11-2,TRBJ2-1,NA
TGTGCCAGCAGCCAAGGTGCCAGGAACATTCAGTACTTC,CASSQGARNIQYF,few,TRBV14,TRBJ2-4,NA
TGTGCCAGTACCCCTGACAGGGACTATGGCTACACCTTC,CASTPDRDYGYTF,NA,TRBV19,TRBJ1-2,TRBD1
TGTGCCAGCACCCCCCGAGAGGGGGGGCCATCGAATGAGCAGTTCTTC,CASTPREGGPSNEQFF,NA,TRBV2,TRBJ2-1,NA
TGTGCCACCAGCAGAGATCAAGGGGGTAAGGACTATGGCTACACCTTC,CATSRDQGGKDYGYTF,NA,TRBV15,TRBJ1-2,NA
TGTGCCAGCAGTCCCGGGACAGCGTTCGGGGATGAAAAACTGTTTTTT,CASSPGTAFGDEKLFF,NA,TRBV6-2/TRBV6-3,TRBJ1-4,TRBD1
TGTGTCAGAAGCGTCCTGCGGGGGGGCCCCATCAATGAGCAGTTCTTC,CVRSVLRGGPINEQFF,NA,TRBV7-5,TRBJ2-1,NA
TGTGCCGGGTCTCGGGGTTGGGGCTACGAGCAGTACTTC,CAGSRGWGYEQYF,NA,TRBV30,TRBJ2-7,NA
TGTGCCAGCAACCCACAGGGGTCCTTAACCTACAATGAGCAGTTCTTC,CASNPQGSLTYNEQFF,once,TRBV27,TRBJ2-1,TRBD1
TGTGCCAGCTCACCCGGGACTAGCGGTTTCCCTGGGGCCAACGTCCTGACTTTC,CASSPGTSGFPGANVLTF,NA,TRBV18,TRBJ2-6,TRBD2
TGTGCCAGTAGTATACCCACAGGGGGGCCGGTTGGGGCTTTCTTT,CASSIPTGGPVGAFF,once,TRBV19,TRBJ1-1,TRBD1
TGTGCCAGCTTGACGGACAGGGGGCGCGGCGATGAGCAGTTCTTC,CASLTDRGRGDEQFF,NA,TRBV18,TRBJ2-1,TRBD1